Listed below are T cell receptor beta chains from one sample, sequenced in a study of blood T cell repertoires in COVID-19. Profiled with immunoSEQ multiplex PCR; TCRdb holds only in-frame clones, not every one. The sample lists over 150,000 clones, about 83% seen once, with approximately 18% in the top ten. Source material: peripheral blood. These receptors all stem from a woman between 65 and 79 years old who had recovered from COVID-19. CDR3s leave out the opening cysteine and the closing phenylalanine or tryptophan. A D gene is named only where the DNA matches it firmly.

j_gene	d_gene	v_gene	CDR3aa
TRBJ1-4	.	TRBV7-2	ASSLVWDTLGEKLF
TRBJ2-6	.	TRBV5-1	ASQRDGAGANVLT
TRBJ1-5	.	TRBV3-1/TRBV3-2	ASSQDNRAKH
TRBJ2-1	TRBD2	TRBV7-9	ASSPDGAGAPGGEQF
TRBJ2-3	TRBD2	TRBV3-1/TRBV3-2	ASSQDWGGRAPQY
TRBJ1-1	.	TRBV13	ASSFRQNPEAF
TRBJ2-1	TRBD1	TRBV10-3	AISDLRTGQGEQF
TRBJ1-4	.	TRBV27	ASSLWAGTGNEKLF
TRBJ2-2	.	TRBV24-1	ATSDLREAPGELF
TRBJ1-5	.	TRBV10-3	AISEMEGRSNQPQH
TRBJ2-7	.	TRBV28	ASTQQGLMD
TRBJ2-7	.	TRBV6-5	ATNEAGGYEQY
TRBJ1-1	.	TRBV5-1	ASSLGGMNTEAF
TRBJ1-4	TRBD1	TRBV5-1	ASSSSGTEGEKLF
TRBJ2-3	TRBD2	TRBV9	ASSPLAGGRVDTQY
TRBJ2-3	TRBD2	TRBV5-1	ASSFGTSGSSDTQY
TRBJ1-4	.	TRBV29-1	SVKGRLGEKLF
TRBJ2-2	.	TRBV5-4	ASSLAVTGELF
TRBJ2-1	.	TRBV7-2	ASSPRGPGGNEQF
TRBJ2-1	TRBD1	TRBV19	ASSPDRVVNEQF
TRBJ2-2	TRBD2	TRBV27	ASSLPSWRGAAAGELF
TRBJ2-1	TRBD2	TRBV29-1	SVEGLAVGGEQF
TRBJ2-7	TRBD1	TRBV27	ASSSRDRAYEQY
TRBJ1-4	.	TRBV5-1	ASSGEGFTNEKLF
TRBJ2-1	.	TRBV12-3/TRBV12-4	ASSLGGLGEQF